These T cell receptor beta chains were read from a single sample in a study of T cell repertoires and leukemia-associated antigens. Antigen specificity for these receptors is unknown. TCRdb re-called the 5' RACE reads with MiXCR, one entry per CDR3 protein. The sample carries 11,000 to 15,000 distinct CDR3 sequences, roughly 38% recorded once. Sequenced input: CD3+ T cells sorted from blood and cultured. The origin of the receptors is a female donor in good health. The CDR3 runs from the conserved cysteine through the conserved F or W. The D gene is left open where the match is weak. Clone size, where shown, is once, few, many, or a class for clones that have expanded.

v_call	j_call	d_call	clone_size	cdr3_aa	cdr3_nt
TRBV29-1	TRBJ2-2	-	medium-sized	CSVGGRTNTGELFF	TGCAGCGTTGGTGGGCGAACGAACACCGGGGAGCTGTTTTTT
TRBV7-2	TRBJ2-1	TRBD2	-	CASRMTSGSEQFF	TGTGCCAGCAGGATGACTAGCGGGAGTGAGCAGTTCTTC
TRBV6-1	TRBJ1-1	-	many	CASSEYKGRTEAFF	TGTGCCAGCAGTGAATATAAGGGGAGGACTGAAGCTTTCTTT
TRBV7-6	TRBJ1-2	-	medium-sized	CASSLKDLSGYTF	TGTGCCAGCAGCTTAAAGGACCTCTCGGGCTACACCTTC
TRBV7-9	TRBJ2-1	TRBD2	-	CASSFQRESLYNEQFF	TGTGCCAGCAGCTTCCAGCGGGAGAGTCTATACAATGAGCAGTTCTTC
TRBV21-1	TRBJ2-2	-	-	CASSKTGGRNTGELFF	TGTGCCAGCAGCAAGACAGGGGGGAGGAACACCGGGGAGCTGTTTTTT
TRBV3-1	TRBJ2-1	-	many	CASSQGRTRYNEQFF	TGTGCCAGCAGCCAAGGAAGGACCCGATACAATGAGCAGTTCTTC
TRBV20-1	TRBJ2-4	-	-	CSAQGAPKNIPYF	TGCAGCGCTCAAGGGGCTCCCAAAAACATTCCGTACTTC
TRBV6-4	TRBJ2-3	TRBD1	-	CASSDRPGTGGDTQYF	TGTGCCAGCAGTGACCGACCCGGGACAGGGGGCGATACGCAGTATTTT
TRBV5-1	TRBJ2-7	-	medium-sized	CASSSGPSWEQYF	TGCGCCAGCAGCTCTGGGCCCTCCTGGGAGCAGTACTTC
TRBV5-5	TRBJ2-1	TRBD1	-	CASSLLTGGSYNEQFF	TGTGCCAGCAGCTTGTTGACAGGGGGCTCCTACAATGAGCAGTTCTTC
TRBV7-2	TRBJ2-1	TRBD2	once	CASSPWTSGRNEQFF	TGTGCCAGCAGCCCGTGGACTAGCGGGAGAAATGAGCAGTTCTTC
TRBV7-2	TRBJ2-7	-	medium-sized	CASSLDAGLEQYF	TGTGCCAGCAGCTTAGACGCGGGGCTCGAGCAGTACTTC
TRBV19	TRBJ2-1	-	many	CASSRLGTDNEQFF	TGTGCCAGTAGTAGGTTGGGGACGGACAATGAGCAGTTCTTC
TRBV11-3	TRBJ2-1	-	medium-sized	CASSLGRFEQFF	TGTGCCAGCAGCTTAGGAAGATTTGAGCAGTTCTTC
TRBV14	TRBJ2-5	TRBD1	many	CASSHLGQGDQYF	TGTGCCAGCAGCCATCTCGGACAGGGCGACCAGTACTTC
TRBV20-1	TRBJ2-7	-	-	CGARGGRIYVQYF	TGCGGTGCTAGAGGGGGGAGGATCTACGTGCAGTACTTC
TRBV25-1	TRBJ2-7	TRBD1	many	CASRDRGTGAYEQYF	TGTGCCAGCAGAGATCGCGGGACAGGGGCCTACGAGCAGTACTTC
TRBV29-1	TRBJ2-3	-	-	CSVDGSDTQYF	TGCAGCGTTGATGGTTCAGATACGCAGTATTTT
TRBV20-1	TRBJ2-7	TRBD2	many	CSARAALAGDDYEQYF	TGCAGTGCTAGAGCTGCACTAGCGGGTGACGACTACGAGCAGTACTTC
TRBV20-1	TRBJ2-7	TRBD1	medium-sized	CSARQDRVNEQYF	TGCAGTGCTAGACAAGACAGGGTCAACGAGCAGTACTTC
TRBV9	TRBJ2-1	TRBD2	-	CASSVGLAGNERSF	TGTGCCAGCAGCGTAGGACTAGCGGGTAATGAGCGGTCCTTC
TRBV5-4	TRBJ1-2	TRBD1	many	CASSPGQNYGYTF	TGTGCCAGCAGCCCGGGACAGAACTATGGCTACACCTTC
TRBV28	TRBJ2-3	TRBD1	many	CASSFPLRQGATDTQYF	TGTGCCAGCAGTTTCCCCCTGCGGCAGGGGGCCACAGATACGCAGTATTTT
TRBV20-1	TRBJ1-1	-	many	CSARAPGIDEAFF	TGCAGTGCTAGAGCCCCCGGAATAGATGAAGCTTTCTTT
TRBV4-1	TRBJ2-1	-	-	CASSIPGNEQFF	TGCGCCAGCAGCATCCCAGGGAATGAGCAGTTCTTC
TRBV20-1	TRBJ2-4	TRBD1	-	CSAGEGAENIQYF	TGCAGTGCTGGTGAGGGGGCTGAAAACATCCAGTACTTC
TRBV12-3/TRBV12-4	TRBJ2-3	-	medium-sized	CASSRYLTDTQYF	TGTGCCAGCAGTCGGTACCTAACAGATACGCAGTATTTT
TRBV9	TRBJ2-1	-	-	CASSGPLRGFHEQFF	TGTGCCAGCAGCGGCCCGCTAAGGGGTTTTCATGAGCAGTTCTTC